Sequencing of this T cell receptor beta chain was carried out in a study of cytomegalovirus exposure and HLA in healthy donors. Whole-study findings and limits: The authors excluded some V segments, including TRBV6-2 and TRBV6-3, as indistinguishable. Reports credit the classifier with highly specific, highly sensitive diagnosis of cytomegalovirus status.

This clone was seen only once. The antigen remains unidentified. The primer mix had 60 Vbeta and 13 Jbeta primers. Authors' data handling: Among the unique TCR beta chains that a later analysis counted, some 73 million in all, some 10 million were shared. This table comes from immunoSEQ multiplex PCR, and its TCRdb copy is limited to in-frame clones, with some not included. The V and J calls and the clone size are those of that table, but D and trimming were determined from the DNA. This table holds 150,000 to 250,000 clones, around 77% found once. Germline assignment: CDR1 MNHNY and CDR2 SVGAGI (reference sequence). The CDR3 is made up of 13 amino acids. The V gene lost 2 bases and the J gene lost 5 bases, with 6 bases spanning the gap.

The sample taken for sequencing was PBMCs. The TCR was taken from a man under 40 in good health and CMV-seronegative. The V gene is TRBV6-6, the J gene TRBJ2-2; D is unresolved. Written as DNA, the CDR3 is TGTGCCAGCAGTTACCGGTCGACCGGGGAGCTGTTTTTT. Translating gives CASSYRSTGELFF.